Listed below are T cell receptor beta chains from one sample, sequenced in a study of early T cells in non-severe SARS-CoV-2 infection. Each CDR3 protein is one row after TCRdb ran MiXCR on the 5' RACE reads. The sample holds roughly 99,000 distinct CDR3 sequences, approximately 12% seen once. The starting material was whole blood, obtained at baseline. Receptors were obtained from an adult who was a healthcare worker with PCR-confirmed SARS-CoV-2 infection or an uninfected control (not recorded which). Each CDR3 is given with its conserved first and last residue. A D gene is named only where the DNA matches it firmly. Expanded clones are given a class, and other clones once, few, many or no size at all.

J: TRBJ2-1
V: TRBV6-6
D: TRBD2
size: many
DNA: TGTGCCAGCAGACACCCGGGACTAGCGGGAGGTGATGAGCAGTTCTTC
CDR3: CASRHPGLAGGDEQFF

J: TRBJ1-2
V: TRBV9
D: -
size: many
DNA: TGTGCCAGCAAACAACAGGGATTGGGTGATGGCTACACCTTC
CDR3: CASKQQGLGDGYTF

J: TRBJ2-2
V: TRBV11-2
D: -
size: few
DNA: TGTGCCAGCAGCTTAGATCTTCCCGGGGAGCTGTTTTTT
CDR3: CASSLDLPGELFF

J: TRBJ1-2
V: TRBV2
D: TRBD1
size: -
DNA: TGTGCCAGCAGTGGATCAGGGACAGCTTATGGCTACACCTTC
CDR3: CASSGSGTAYGYTF

J: TRBJ2-6
V: TRBV20-1
D: TRBD1
size: many
DNA: TGCAGTGCTAGAGATCAGGGACAGGGATTCTCTGGGGCCAACGTCCTGACTTTC
CDR3: CSARDQGQGFSGANVLTF

J: TRBJ1-2
V: TRBV28
D: TRBD1
size: -
DNA: TGTGCCAGCAGTTTTCCGCAGGGGGCTAACTATGGCTACACCTTC
CDR3: CASSFPQGANYGYTF

J: TRBJ2-5
V: TRBV11-2
D: TRBD2
size: many
DNA: TGTGCCAGCAGCTTCGGCGGGAGGGCCCAGGAGACCCAGTACTTC
CDR3: CASSFGGRAQETQYF

J: TRBJ2-1
V: TRBV5-1
D: TRBD2
size: many
DNA: TGCGCCAGCAGCTTGGAGGGACTAGCGGGTTCCTACAATGAGCAGTTCTTC
CDR3: CASSLEGLAGSYNEQFF

J: TRBJ2-4
V: TRBV27
D: -
size: -
DNA: TGTGCCAGCAGGCCAGCTGTGCCGGGCATTCAGTACTTC
CDR3: CASRPAVPGIQYF

J: TRBJ2-2
V: TRBV12-3/TRBV12-4
D: TRBD2
size: -
DNA: TGTGCCAGCAGTCCCTCTAGCGGGAGGGCAAACGGGGAGCTGTTTTTT
CDR3: CASSPSSGRANGELFF

J: TRBJ2-1
V: TRBV18
D: -
size: -
DNA: TGTGCCAGCTCACTAACTAGGGAGGGGACAGGCAATGAGCAGTTCTTC
CDR3: CASSLTREGTGNEQFF

J: TRBJ2-7
V: TRBV2
D: TRBD1
size: -
DNA: TGTGCCAGCAGCTTGGGTCGACCGGGACAGGGGACCTACGAGCAGTACTTC
CDR3: CASSLGRPGQGTYEQYF

J: TRBJ2-3
V: TRBV7-9
D: TRBD2
size: -
DNA: TGTGCCAGCAGCCGGACTAGCGGGATGGGAGATACGCAGTATTTT
CDR3: CASSRTSGMGDTQYF

J: TRBJ1-1
V: TRBV7-3
D: -
size: few
DNA: TGTGCCAGCAGCTTATTGGGCCAGGGCGGGACTGAAGCTTTCTTT
CDR3: CASSLLGQGGTEAFF

J: TRBJ2-1
V: TRBV4-1
D: -
size: few
DNA: TGCGCCAGCAGCCAAGATCCGGGCAGGGCCCATGAGCAGTTCTTC
CDR3: CASSQDPGRAHEQFF

J: TRBJ1-5
V: TRBV2
D: -
size: many
DNA: TGTGCCAGCAGGGATGGACTGAGCAATCAGCCCCAGCATTTT
CDR3: CASRDGLSNQPQHF

J: TRBJ1-6
V: TRBV14
D: -
size: -
DNA: TGTGCCAGCAGCCAAAGGGCAGGCCTAGTACCCCTCCACTTT
CDR3: CASSQRAGLVPLHF

J: TRBJ2-5
V: TRBV20-1
D: -
size: -
DNA: TGCAGTGCTAGAGAGGGACCGAATGGAGAGACCCAGTACTTC
CDR3: CSAREGPNGETQYF

J: TRBJ1-1
V: TRBV2
D: -
size: many
DNA: TGTGCCAGCAGTGGGGGGGAGAACACTGAAGCTTTCTTT
CDR3: CASSGGENTEAFF

J: TRBJ1-2
V: TRBV18
D: -
size: -
DNA: TGTGCCAGCTCGTTGGGCGGGGCAGGAATCTATGGCTACACCTTC
CDR3: CASSLGGAGIYGYTF

J: TRBJ2-7
V: TRBV7-9
D: TRBD2
size: once
DNA: TGTGCCAGCAGTCGACTAGCGGGAGACGAGCAGTACTTC
CDR3: CASSRLAGDEQYF

J: TRBJ1-4
V: TRBV5-4
D: TRBD1
size: few
DNA: TGTGCCAGCAGCTTGGGGGCGCGGACAGGGAATGAAAAACTGTTTTTT
CDR3: CASSLGARTGNEKLFF

J: TRBJ1-5
V: TRBV5-1
D: -
size: -
DNA: TGCGCCAGCAGCTTGGCCGGAGGGGAGGGACAGCCCCAGCATTTT
CDR3: CASSLAGGEGQPQHF

J: TRBJ2-7
V: TRBV10-1
D: -
size: few
DNA: TGCGCCAGCAGTGGAGGCCCAGCAGGGCAACACGAGCAGTACTTC
CDR3: CASSGGPAGQHEQYF

J: TRBJ2-1
V: TRBV7-2
D: TRBD1
size: -
DNA: TGTGCCAGCGGGAGACAGGGGCTGGGGTATACGCAGTTCTTC
CDR3: CASGRQGLGYTQFF

J: TRBJ1-3
V: TRBV13
D: TRBD1
size: many
DNA: TGTGCCAGCAGCCAGGGACAGACCCACTCTGGAAACACCATATATTTT
CDR3: CASSQGQTHSGNTIYF

J: TRBJ2-7
V: TRBV2
D: -
size: -
DNA: TGTGCCAGCAGTAACCGTCTGGGAAGGGACGAGCAGTACTTC
CDR3: CASSNRLGRDEQYF

J: TRBJ1-5
V: TRBV10-2
D: -
size: few
DNA: TGCGCCAGCAGTGAGTCGAGGTTTAGCAATCAGCCCCAGCATTTT
CDR3: CASSESRFSNQPQHF

J: TRBJ1-3
V: TRBV10-2
D: TRBD1
size: many
DNA: TGCGCCAGCAGTGGGGGACAGCGCTTTGGAAACACCATATATTTT
CDR3: CASSGGQRFGNTIYF

J: TRBJ2-3
V: TRBV10-3
D: TRBD2
size: -
DNA: TGTGCCATCAACCCCCAGGCTAGCGGGACAGATACGCAGTATTTT
CDR3: CAINPQASGTDTQYF

J: TRBJ2-1
V: TRBV5-1
D: TRBD2
size: -
DNA: TGCGCCAGCAGACCTCCTCTTAGCGGGAGGGCGGAGAATGAGCAGTTCTTC
CDR3: CASRPPLSGRAENEQFF

J: TRBJ2-3
V: TRBV9
D: -
size: -
DNA: TGTGCCAGCAGCGTAGCGCTCCCCATGGATACGCAGTATTTT
CDR3: CASSVALPMDTQYF

J: TRBJ1-4
V: TRBV21-1
D: -
size: few
DNA: -
CDR3: CASITSVREENCFF

J: TRBJ2-1
V: TRBV11-2
D: TRBD2
size: -
DNA: TGTGCCAGCTCGGCGGGGGGGACCTACAATGAGCAGTTCTTC
CDR3: CASSAGGTYNEQFF

J: TRBJ1-6
V: TRBV12-3/TRBV12-4
D: -
size: -
DNA: TGTGCCAGCAGTTTGGCAACCGGGTCACCCCTCCACTTT
CDR3: CASSLATGSPLHF

J: TRBJ1-1
V: TRBV5-1
D: -
size: many
DNA: TGCGCCAGCAGCTTGGCCAGGGCCCTTAGGACTGAAGCTTTCTTT
CDR3: CASSLARALRTEAFF

J: TRBJ2-3
V: TRBV28
D: -
size: many
DNA: TGTGCCAGCACCACTCCCAGGGACACAGATACGCAGTATTTT
CDR3: CASTTPRDTDTQYF

J: TRBJ2-3
V: TRBV20-1
D: TRBD2
size: few
DNA: TGCAGTGCTAGAGAGGGACTAGCGGGAGGGGCCACAGATACGCAGTATTTT
CDR3: CSAREGLAGGATDTQYF

J: TRBJ1-4
V: TRBV11-2
D: -
size: many
DNA: TGTGCCAGCAGCTTAGTGGGGTGGGGCTCCAGGCCGGAAAAACTGTTTTTT
CDR3: CASSLVGWGSRPEKLFF

J: TRBJ2-1
V: TRBV5-6
D: -
size: few
DNA: TGTGCCAGCAGCCCATCCCTTATACCGGATGAGCAGTTCTTC
CDR3: CASSPSLIPDEQFF

J: TRBJ2-2
V: TRBV28
D: -
size: many
DNA: TGTGCCAGCAGGACCGCTAGCAGGGGTTATCCCGGGGAGCTGTTTTTT
CDR3: CASRTASRGYPGELFF

J: TRBJ2-3
V: TRBV6-2/TRBV6-3
D: TRBD2
size: -
DNA: TGTGCCAGCAGGGGCACTAGCGGGGGGGCAACAGATACGCAGTATTTT
CDR3: CASRGTSGGATDTQYF

J: TRBJ2-1
V: TRBV20-1
D: TRBD2
size: -
DNA: TGCAGTGTCTCTAGCGGGGGTTACAATGAGCAGTTCTTC
CDR3: CSVSSGGYNEQFF

J: TRBJ1-3
V: TRBV10-2
D: -
size: few
DNA: TGCGCCAGCAGTACTCACAGCTTCTCTGGAAACACCATATATTTT
CDR3: CASSTHSFSGNTIYF

J: TRBJ1-1
V: TRBV20-1
D: -
size: few
DNA: TGCAGTGCTAGCCAACCCGGGGTGTGGGGTGAAGCTTTCTTT
CDR3: CSASQPGVWGEAFF

J: TRBJ1-1
V: TRBV2
D: -
size: -
DNA: TGTGCCAGCAGTGAGCCACACTGGGACTCCCGGGCTTTCTTT
CDR3: CASSEPHWDSRAFF

J: TRBJ1-1
V: TRBV12-3/TRBV12-4
D: -
size: -
DNA: TGTGCCAGCAGCTCTATAAGTAACACTGAAGCTTTCTTT
CDR3: CASSSISNTEAFF

J: TRBJ1-4
V: TRBV7-6
D: -
size: many
DNA: TGTGCCAGCAGCAACTATGAAAAACTGTTTTTT
CDR3: CASSNYEKLFF

J: TRBJ2-1
V: TRBV20-1
D: -
size: few
DNA: TGCAGTGCTAGAGATATAGTTCGGACTAATGAGCAGTTCTTC
CDR3: CSARDIVRTNEQFF

J: TRBJ2-7
V: TRBV29-1
D: TRBD2
size: few
DNA: TGCAGCGTTGCCGGACTAGCGGGAGTGAACCCCTACGAGCAGTACTTC
CDR3: CSVAGLAGVNPYEQYF

J: TRBJ2-3
V: TRBV7-9
D: -
size: -
DNA: TGTGCCAGCAGCTTAGTGGGACCTGGAGATACGCAGTATTTT
CDR3: CASSLVGPGDTQYF

J: TRBJ2-7
V: TRBV28
D: TRBD1
size: -
DNA: TGTGCCAGCAGTTCAGACAGGGGCAGATACGAGCAGTACTTC
CDR3: CASSSDRGRYEQYF